This entry features one TCR beta chain sequence. Its matching antigen is unknown. The CDR3 has 14 residues. After removal of 4 bases from V and 4 bases from J, the junction contained 5 bases not matched to a gene. Germline CDR1 reads SGDLS; CDR2 reads YYNGEE. The data were produced by immunoSEQ multiplex PCR, yet TCRdb's version contains in-frame clones alone and is incomplete. Of fewer than 200,000 clones detected, about 86% appear once; the ten largest clones hold roughly 10%. These data originate in a study of T cell responses to AZD1222 COVID-19 vaccine. Whole-study results and caveats: Vaccine-associated CD4 TCRs spanned spike, dominant at 160-218 and 743-854. Donors were mostly white British, more females; clonal diversity possibly underestimated.

Second-dose intervals of approximately 4 or approximately 12 weeks were pooled. Material: peripheral blood, obtained 28 days after the second AZD1222 dose. The genes are TRBV9 and TRBJ1-2, with 9 bases lining up with TRBD1. The receptor was derived from an adult who received the AZD1222 COVID-19 vaccine. Written as DNA, the CDR3 is TGTGCCAGCAGCCCTCGGACAGGGGCCTATGGCTACACCTTC. Translating gives CASSPRTGAYGYTF.